Given below is one TCR beta chain in context. Its target is not known. The CDR3 contains 12 residues. Germline assignment: CDR1 SGDLS and CDR2 YYNGEE. Deletions cut 0 bases from V and 8 bases from J, with 6 bases between. This table comes from immunoSEQ multiplex PCR, and its TCRdb copy is limited to in-frame clones, with some not included. The sample has some 100,000 clones; about 85% are singletons. This specimen belongs to a study of T cell responses to AZD1222 COVID-19 vaccine. Whole-study results and caveats: The donor cohort was predominantly white British with a female majority, and clonal diversity may have been underestimated.

The TCR originated in an adult in good health. The sequencing used peripheral blood, collected on day 0 of AZD1222 vaccination. V and J are TRBV9 and TRBJ2-1; D unresolved. The CDR3 loop reads CASSVGTDEQFF. CDR3 nucleotide sequence: TGTGCCAGCAGCGTAGGGACCGATGAGCAGTTCTTC.